This T cell receptor beta chain was profiled in a study of blood T cell repertoires in COVID-19. The ends lost 7 bases at V and 8 bases at J; junction bases unmatched: 10. This CDR3 region has 14 residues. The germline V gene has CDR1 SNHLY and CDR2 FYNNEI. Authors' methods: Amplified reference gene primers provided the basis for estimating nucleated cell counts. Assay used: immunoSEQ multiplex PCR; TCRdb lists only in-frame clones, some missing. From that table come the V and J calls and clone size; the DNA was used to work out D and trimming. The table lists 270,000 or so clones, more than 75% of them singletons.

This receptor was taken from a woman aged 40 to 50 with acute COVID-19. Material for sequencing was PBMCs or T cells enriched from blood (not recorded which). This chain joins TRBV2 and TRBJ2-1; 8 nucleotides line up with TRBD2. The CDR3 nucleotides are TGTGCCAGCATTGTGGGGACTAGGTCCTATGAGCAGTTCTTC. It yields the protein CASIVGTRSYEQFF.